This TCR beta chain was identified in a study of blood T cells in healthy people across ages. Next came a second PCR, run for about 7 to 11 cycles, which used a sample-barcoded 5' primer along with a J-beta primer mix. TCRdb processed the 5' RACE reads anew with MiXCR; each CDR3 protein has one entry. Altogether roughly 720,000 distinct CDR3 sequences are present, 40% to 65% being singletons, with the ten largest covering under 50%. Findings and caveats of the study: Older individuals had lower TCR beta diversity per million T cells (the decline was roughly linear). Diversity estimated from one million T cells was considered an underestimate.

The length of the CDR3 is 14 residues. V shed 6 bases and J 4 bases; nucleotides not matched to a gene: 5. On this clonotype: Its antigen is as yet unknown.

Each sample yielded at least 5.5 micrograms of PBMC total RNA. The chain uses TRBV12-3 or TRBV12-4 and TRBJ1-2; 10 bases map to TRBD1. What was sequenced was blood. The receptor was isolated from a man older than 75 in good health. In DNA, the CDR3 is TGTGCCAGCAGAAGGGACAGGGGTTCCTATGGCTACACCTTC. Translating gives CASRRDRGSYGYTF.